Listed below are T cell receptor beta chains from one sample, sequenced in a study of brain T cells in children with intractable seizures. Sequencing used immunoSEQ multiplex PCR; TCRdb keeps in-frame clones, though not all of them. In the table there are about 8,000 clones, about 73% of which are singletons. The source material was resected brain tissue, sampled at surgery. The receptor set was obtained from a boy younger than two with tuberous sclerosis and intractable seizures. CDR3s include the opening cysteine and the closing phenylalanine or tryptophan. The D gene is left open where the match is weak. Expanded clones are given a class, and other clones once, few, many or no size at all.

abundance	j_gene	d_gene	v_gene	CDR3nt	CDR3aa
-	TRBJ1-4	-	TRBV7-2	TGTGCCAGCAGCTTGGAAAAGGGGCCGACAACTAATGAAAAACTGTTTTTT	CASSLEKGPTTNEKLFF
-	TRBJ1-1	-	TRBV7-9	TGTGCCAGCAGCCTAAGAGGGATGGCGAACACTGAAGCTTTCTTT	CASSLRGMANTEAFF
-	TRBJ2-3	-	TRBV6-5	TGTGCCAGCAGGAGGACCCTCACAGATACGCAGTATTTT	CASRRTLTDTQYF
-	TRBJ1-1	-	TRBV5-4	TGTGCCAGCAGCTTGGACAGCCTGAAGAACACTGAAGCTTTCTTT	CASSLDSLKNTEAFF
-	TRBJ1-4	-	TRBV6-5	TGTGCCAGCACCGACACCCTGGGACGTGAAAAACTGTTTTTT	CASTDTLGREKLFF
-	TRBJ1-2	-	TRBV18	TGTGCCAGCTCACCACCGGAGTTAGTGGGCTATGGCTACACCTTC	CASSPPELVGYGYTF
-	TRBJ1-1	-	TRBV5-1	TGCGCCAGCAGCCTACAGGGTGGGAACACTGAAGCTTTCTTT	CASSLQGGNTEAFF
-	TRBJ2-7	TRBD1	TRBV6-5	TGTGCCAGCAGAAGGACAGGGACCTCCTACGAGCAGTACTTC	CASRRTGTSYEQYF
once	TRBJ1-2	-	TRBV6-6	TGTGCCAGCAGAGACATCTATGGCTACACCTTC	CASRDIYGYTF
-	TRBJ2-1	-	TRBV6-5	TGTGCCAGCAGCAGTTTCTCACACAATGAGCAGTTCTTC	CASSSFSHNEQFF
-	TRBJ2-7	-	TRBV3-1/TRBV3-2	TGTGCCAGCAGCCGACACGTATTCCCCTACGGGCAGTACTTC	CASSRHVFPYGQYF
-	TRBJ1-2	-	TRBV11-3	TGTGCCAGCAGCTTAGATACCGGGACACTTAACTATGGCTACACCTTC	CASSLDTGTLNYGYTF
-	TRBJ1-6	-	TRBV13	TGTGCCAGCAGCTTAGGATCGGAGTTGGGGTTTAGTTCACCCCTCCACTTT	CASSLGSELGFSSPLHF
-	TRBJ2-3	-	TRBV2	TGTGCCAGCAGCGTGGCCGATGCAGATACGCAGTATTTT	CASSVADADTQYF
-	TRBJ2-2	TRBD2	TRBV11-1	TGTGCCAGCAGCTTGGGAGGGACTCCTACCGGGGAGCTGTTTTTT	CASSLGGTPTGELFF
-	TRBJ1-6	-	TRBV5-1	TGCGCCAGCAGCTTGGGACAATATAATTCACCCCTCCACTTT	CASSLGQYNSPLHF
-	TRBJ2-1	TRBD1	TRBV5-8	TGTGCCAGCAGGTACGAATGGGACAGGGGCGTAGGATTCAATGAGCAGTTCTTC	CASRYEWDRGVGFNEQFF
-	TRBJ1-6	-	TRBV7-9	TGTGCCAGCACCCTCGGGGGAGGGTATAATTCACCCCTCCACTTT	CASTLGGGYNSPLHF
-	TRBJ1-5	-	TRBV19	TGTGCCAGTAGCCTAAATAGCAATCAGCCCCAGCATTTT	CASSLNSNQPQHF
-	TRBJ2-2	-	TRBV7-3	TGTGCCAGCAGCTTAACCACGAACACCGGGGAGCTGTTTTTT	CASSLTTNTGELFF
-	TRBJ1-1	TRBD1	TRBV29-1	TGCAGCGTAGACAGGGGAGTGAACACTGAAGCTTTCTTT	CSVDRGVNTEAFF
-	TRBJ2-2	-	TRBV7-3	TGTGCCAGCAGCCTCTCCCCTAGGGGGGAGCTGTTTTTT	CASSLSPRGELFF
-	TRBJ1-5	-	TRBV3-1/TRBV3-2	TGTGCCAGCAGCCAAGAAAAGGGGCCCCAGCATTTT	CASSQEKGPQHF
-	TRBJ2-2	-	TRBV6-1	TGTGCCATCCTGTCGGTCGGAGGGGAGCTGTTTTTT	CAILSVGGELFF
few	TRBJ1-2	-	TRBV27	TGTGCCAGCAGTTCCCAGGTGGGCTCGCTTGGTTATGGCTACACCTTC	CASSSQVGSLGYGYTF
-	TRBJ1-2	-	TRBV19	TGTGCCAGCCTTAACCCAGGGTATCGGGACTATGGCTACACCTTC	CASLNPGYRDYGYTF
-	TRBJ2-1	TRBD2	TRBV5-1	TGCGCCAGCAGCTTGGAACCCCCGGGACTAACCTACAATGAGCAGTTCTTC	CASSLEPPGLTYNEQFF
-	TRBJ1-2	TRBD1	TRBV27	TGTGCCAGCAGTCAGGGGGCTAACTATGGCTACACCTTC	CASSQGANYGYTF
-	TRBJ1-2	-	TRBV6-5	TGTGCCAGCAGGGTTGAGATCTATGGCTACACCTTC	CASRVEIYGYTF
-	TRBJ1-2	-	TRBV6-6	TGTGCCATGCGGGGGGTGGAGGGCTACACCTTC	CAMRGVEGYTF
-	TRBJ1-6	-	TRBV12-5	TGTGCTAGTGGTCGCACTGGCTTCCACTTT	CASGRTGFHF
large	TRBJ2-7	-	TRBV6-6	TGTGCCACCCTCCTTCTGGCGGGAAGCTCCTACGAGCAGTACTTC	CATLLLAGSSYEQYF
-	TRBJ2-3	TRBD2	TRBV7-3	TGTGCCAGCAGTCCCACGACTAGCGGCACAGATACGCAGTATTTT	CASSPTTSGTDTQYF
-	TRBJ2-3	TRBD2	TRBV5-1	TGCGCCAGCAGCCCCTTAGCGGGGGGAGCCGCAGATACGCAGTATTTT	CASSPLAGGAADTQYF
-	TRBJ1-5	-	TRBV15	TGTGCCACCAGCAGGAACCAGGGGCAGCCCCAGCATTTT	CATSRNQGQPQHF
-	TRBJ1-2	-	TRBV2	TGTGCCAGCAGCACCTACCTCGGGGGGGGCTATGGCTACACCTTC	CASSTYLGGGYGYTF
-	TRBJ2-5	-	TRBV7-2	TGTGCCAGCAGCTTAGAACCCAGGGAGACCCAGTACTTC	CASSLEPRETQYF
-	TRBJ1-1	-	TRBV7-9	TGTGCCAGCAGCTATGCTCCTACTGAAGCTTTCTTT	CASSYAPTEAFF
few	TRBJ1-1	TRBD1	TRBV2	TGTGCCAGCAGTGCGCTAGGAACAGGGGGAACCGAAGCTTTCTTT	CASSALGTGGTEAFF
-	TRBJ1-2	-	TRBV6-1	TGTGCCGTTCGAGGCGTCTATGGCTACACCTTC	CAVRGVYGYTF
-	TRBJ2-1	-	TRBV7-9	TGTGCCAGCAGCTCAGGACATCCCAATGAGCAGTTCTTC	CASSSGHPNEQFF
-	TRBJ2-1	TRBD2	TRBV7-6	TGTGCCAGCAGCTACAAACTAGCGGGGGGAAAGGGGAATGAGCAGTTCTTC	CASSYKLAGGKGNEQFF
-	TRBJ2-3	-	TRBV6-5	TGTGCCGGCGCGACAGGCACAGATACGCAGTATTTT	CAGATGTDTQYF